This TCR beta chain derives from a study of T cells in localized non-small cell lung cancer. Overall study results and limits: Adjacent lung was found to contain a median roughly 60 of the top 100 tumor clones. A single tumor region was sequenced, leaving heterogeneity possible.

Some clones are missing from TCRdb's copy, which holds only in-frame ones; the method was immunoSEQ multiplex PCR. The sample contains 60,000 or so clones, 81% of which appear only once. V was clipped by 6 bases and J by 1 base; unmatched bases: 3. This CDR3 is 13 amino acids long. Germline lookup yields CDR1 SNHLY and CDR2 FYNNEI. This clone was recorded a few times. Its target is unknown. This sequence was found in a man aged 40-75 years with stage II lung adenocarcinoma. Sample: PBMCs, taken before any cancer treatment. This sequence joins TRBV2 and TRBJ2-7, with TRBD1 identical over 7 bases. DNA for the CDR3: TGTGCCAGCAGGAGGGACAGTTCCTACGAGCAGTACTTC. Protein sequence: CASRRDSSYEQYF.